The sequence of this T cell receptor (beta chain) was determined in a study of cytomegalovirus exposure and HLA in healthy donors. General study points: An Asian-associated ancestry cluster reportedly showed fewer N-insertions than the roughly 600-donor mean in a later analysis. TCR beta V segments were, for the most part, productive about 87% or about 30% of the time in an earlier analysis.

V shed 7 bases and J 3 bases; nucleotides not matched to a gene: 4. The germline V gene has CDR1 SNHLY and CDR2 FYNNEI. This CDR3 is 13 amino acids long. The PCR had 60 Vbeta and 13 Jbeta primers. Some clones are missing from TCRdb's copy, which holds only in-frame ones; the method was immunoSEQ multiplex PCR. The sample holds about 190,000 clones, 70% to 90% seen once. This clone was picked up a small number of times. No antigen is known for it. The chain links TRBV2 to TRBJ2-7; 9 nucleotides agree with TRBD2. Sequenced: PBMCs. The clonotype was recovered from a young woman in good health and CMV-seronegative. CDR3 bases: TGTGCCAGCAAAGGTAGCGGGGGCTACGAGCAGTACTTC. This codes for CASKGSGGYEQYF.